The clone carrying this T cell receptor (beta chain) was detected only once. The sample comes from a study of graft-versus-host responses after intestinal transplantation. Study-wide context: Each recipient received a multivisceral, liver-intestinal, or isolated intestinal graft. Induction using anti-thymocyte globulin, followed by tacrolimus and steroids for approximately three years, was given to all recipients.

The protocol was immunoSEQ multiplex PCR, while the TCRdb copy is restricted to in-frame clones and leaves out a portion. The data contain more than 20,000 clones, over 80% of them singletons. The origin of this receptor is a human patient who received an intestinal transplant, so some T cells may come from the graft donor. The sequences come from PBMCs, collected 27 to 29 days after intestinal transplant.

The CDR3 region is CASSLTREFGYEQYF. In DNA, the CDR3 is TGTGCCAGCAGTTTGACCAGGGAGTTCGGGTACGAGCAGTACTTC. The chain recombines TRBV28 with TRBJ2-7, with D perhaps assigned TRBD1 or TRBD2 (5 bases each). Germline CDR1 reads MDHEN; CDR2 reads SYDVKM. The germline V and J ends were trimmed by 3 bases and 4 bases, with 16 bases remaining between them. This CDR3 has 15 residues.